The 24 T cell receptor beta chains below were found in one sample sequenced in a study of blood T cell repertoires in COVID-19. Measured with immunoSEQ multiplex PCR; TCRdb has only the in-frame clones, and not every one. The sample includes roughly 150,000 clones, around four fifths of them seen just once. Sequenced sample: peripheral blood. The receptor source for this set is an older woman who had recovered from COVID-19.

This chain uses TRBV6-6 with TRBJ2-7; 9 bases are shared with TRBD1. The CDR3 has 14 residues. The junction had 9 bases not matched to a gene; V was cut back by 6 bases and J by 6 bases. Germline-derived CDR1 and CDR2 are MNHNY and SVGAGI (reference sequence). CDR3 DNA: TGTGCCAGCAGCCCCGGGACAGGGTGGCGCGAGCAGTACTTC. It specifies CASSPGTGWREQYF.

This clone has a handful of counts. The CDR3 loop reads CATSDPDEKLFF. The CDR3 coding sequence is TGTGCCACCAGTGATCCGGATGAAAAACTGTTTTTT. J is TRBJ1-4 and V is TRBV24-1, with D unresolved. The CDR3 has 12 amino acids. Per germline, CDR1 KGHDR and CDR2 SFDVKD. Trimming took 3 bases from V and 6 from J, leaving 4 bases between them.

This clone has only one observation. V is TRBV3-1 (or the pseudogene TRBV3-2) and J is TRBJ2-3; D perhaps matches TRBD2 (5 bases). CDR1 and CDR2 (germline): LGHDT, YNNKEL (reference sequence). The CDR3 sequence is 14 residues long. V was cut by 0 bases and J by 8 bases, with 12 bases left in between. CDR3 coding DNA: TGTGCCAGCAGCCAAGATTTGGCGAGCGGTACGCAGTATTTT. It yields the protein CASSQDLASGTQYF.

The CDR3 coding sequence is TGTGCCAGCAGCTTGGGGGGCTACTCTGGAAACACCATATATTTT. This gives the protein CASSLGGYSGNTIYF. The V and J genes are TRBV5-5 and TRBJ1-3, with D maybe TRBD1 (5 bases). The germline gives CDR1 SGHKS, CDR2 YYEKEE (reference sequence). CDR3 length: 15 residues. With 0 bases removed from V and 0 bases from J, the gap between germline ends came to 7 bases.

This clone was detected only a few times. V is TRBV6-5 and J is TRBJ1-2; D gene uncertain. The CDR3 consists of 16 residues. With 2 bases removed from V and 0 bases from J, the gap between germline ends came to 13 bases. CDR1 is MNHEY and CDR2 is SVGAGI in the germline V gene. This chain's CDR3 is CASSYLRLVSNYGYTF. As DNA, the CDR3 is TGTGCCAGCAGTTACCTTCGGCTAGTATCTAACTATGGCTACACCTTC.

The chain has TRBV15 and TRBJ2-5; D is possibly TRBD1 (6 bases). The CDR3 loop spans 15 amino acids. V lost 2 bases and J 4 bases, leaving 14 bases between the germline ends. CDR1 LNHNV and CDR2 YYDKDF come from the germline V gene (reference sequence). CDR3 sequence reads: CATSRLGAPGETQYF. Written as DNA, the CDR3 is TGTGCCACCAGCAGACTGGGGGCGCCGGGAGAGACCCAGTACTTC.

This rearrangement joins TRBV19 to TRBJ1-3; 9 bases agree with TRBD1. The CDR3 runs to 14 residues. J gave up 0 bases and V 9 bases, and 3 bases lay outside the gene matches. In germline, CDR1 is LNHDA, CDR2 SQIVND (reference sequence). The CDR3 DNA reads as TGTGCCAGCCGGGACAGGGCCTCTGGAAACACCATATATTTT. Protein sequence: CASRDRASGNTIYF. Looking up the rest from reference TRBV19 and TRBJ1-3 gives the full variable domain: DGGITQSPKYLFRKEGQNVTLSCEQNLNHDAMYWYRQDPGQGLRLIYYSQIVNDFQKGDIAEGYSVSREKKESFPLTVTSAQKNPTAFYLCASRDRASGNTIYFGEGSWLTVV.

This clone was counted only a few times. The chain carries TRBV4-2 and TRBJ2-1; 11 bases fit TRBD2. This CDR3 has 18 residues. The V and J ends lost 3 bases and 4 bases, in that order; junction bases with no gene match: 11. The germline V gene has CDR1 LGHNA and CDR2 YNFKEQ. CDR3 coding DNA: TGTGCCAGCAGCCACCGGGCGGGACTAGCGGAGCAGTACAATGAGCAGTTCTTC. It is translated as CASSHRAGLAEQYNEQFF.

The chain has TRBV29-1 and TRBJ2-1; TRBD2 is a possible D gene (5 bases). In germline, CDR1 is SQVTM, CDR2 ANQGSEA. The germline V and J ends were trimmed by 5 bases and 8 bases, with 16 bases remaining between them. The CDR3 is made up of 13 amino acids. Here the CDR3 reads CSVRGWRADEQFF. In DNA form, the CDR3 reads TGCAGCGTTCGGGGTTGGCGGGCAGATGAGCAGTTCTTC.

The V gene is TRBV18, the J gene TRBJ1-2, with D unresolved. Germline-derived CDR1 and CDR2 are KGHSH and LQKENI. The CDR3 runs to 14 residues. Trimming stripped 2 bases from V and 6 bases from J, with 13 bases between. The CDR3 reads CASSPGSTRDGYTF. The CDR3 region has the DNA TGTGCCAGCTCACCAGGGTCCACCCGGGATGGCTACACCTTC.

V usage is TRBV30 and J usage is TRBJ1-2, with D possibly matching TRBD1 (5 bases). The CDR3 covers 13 residues. The germline V gene encodes CDR1 GTSNPN and CDR2 SVGIG (reference sequence). V lost 3 bases, J lost 4 bases, and 12 bases lay in between. DNA for the CDR3: TGTGCCTGGAGCGCCCCGGGGGGCTATGGCTACACCTTC. Its translation is CAWSAPGGYGYTF. Based on the CDR3 plus reference TRBV30 and TRBJ1-2, the full variable domain is SQTIHQWPATLVQPVGSPLSLECTVEGTSNPNLYWYRQAAGRGLQLLFYSVGIGQISSEVPQNLSASRPQDRQFILSSKKLLLSDSGFYLCAWSAPGGYGYTFGSGTRLTVV.

V is TRBV5-1 and J is TRBJ1-1; 7 nucleotides line up with TRBD1. From germline, CDR1 is SGHRS and CDR2 YFSETQ. The CDR3 runs to 14 residues. V shed 7 bases and J 5 bases; nucleotides not matched to a gene: 11. As DNA, the CDR3 is TGCGCCAGCGGCGTCCAGGGGGTTGGTACTGAAGCTTTCTTT. This translates into CASGVQGVGTEAFF.

The rearrangement joins TRBV7-9 to TRBJ1-2; maybe TRBD1 (6 bases). Germline V lookup: CDR1 SEHNR, CDR2 FQNEAQ (reference sequence). Between the trimmed V and J ends, which lost 0 bases and 8 bases, there was a span of 13 bases. This CDR3 region has 14 residues. The chain's CDR3 is CASSLAGQRYGYTF. The CDR3 bases are TGTGCCAGCAGCTTAGCAGGACAGAGGTACGGCTACACCTTC. The variable domain in full, completed from reference TRBV7-9 and TRBJ1-2, reads DTGVSQNPRHKITKRGQNVTFRCDPISEHNRLYWYRQTLGQGPEFLTYFQNEAQLEKSRLLSDRFSAERPKGSFSTLEIQRTEQGDSAMYLCASSLAGQRYGYTFGSGTRLTVV.

The rearrangement uses TRBV9 and TRBJ2-2, with TRBD1 matching 7 bases. V lost 6 bases to trimming and J lost 5 bases; unmatched junction nucleotides: 7. CDR1 and CDR2 from the germline V gene are SGDLS and YYNGEE. The CDR3 runs to 14 residues. The CDR3 here is CASNKGRGTGELFF. DNA of the CDR3: TGTGCCAGCAATAAGGGCAGGGGGACCGGGGAGCTGTTTTTT.

V gene TRBV19 combines with J gene TRBJ2-5; weak D call: TRBD2 (5 bases). V was trimmed by 6 bases and J by 5 bases, leaving 13 bases between them. This CDR3 is built from 13 residues. Per the germline V gene, CDR1 is LNHDA and CDR2 is SQIVND (reference sequence). CDR3 in amino acids: CASSRAGGETQYF. In DNA form, the CDR3 reads TGTGCCAGTAGCCGGGCGGGTGGGGAGACCCAGTACTTC. Variable domain in full (rest from reference TRBV19 and TRBJ2-5): DGGITQSPKYLFRKEGQNVTLSCEQNLNHDAMYWYRQDPGQGLRLIYYSQIVNDFQKGDIAEGYSVSREKKESFPLTVTSAQKNPTAFYLCASSRAGGETQYFGPGTRLLVL.

This clone was detected only once. V gene TRBV7-3 combines with J gene TRBJ2-1, with 13 bases fitting TRBD2. V was pared by 5 bases and J by 4 bases, with 8 bases of the junction left unmatched. CDR3 length: 17 amino acids. CDR1 is SGHTA and CDR2 is FQGTGA in the germline V gene. CDR3 nucleotide sequence: TGTGCCAGCAGCCTTGTTCGGACTAGCGGGGGTTACAATGAGCAGTTCTTC. Its translation is CASSLVRTSGGYNEQFF.

This chain links TRBV6-5 with TRBJ1-4; TRBD1 aligns across 9 bases. V lost 6 bases to trimming and J lost 5 bases; unmatched junction nucleotides: 4. This CDR3 is 14 amino acids long. CDR1 and CDR2 (germline): MNHEY, SVGAGI. The CDR3 reads CASSPGQGNEKLFF. The CDR3 DNA is TGTGCCAGCAGCCCGGGACAGGGCAATGAAAAACTGTTTTTT.

This clone has a single count. The rearrangement links TRBV28 to TRBJ1-5, with D possibly TRBD1 on 5 matching bases. Trimming stripped 3 bases from V and 0 bases from J, with 21 bases between. CDR1 is MDHEN, CDR2 SYDVKM, per germline. CDR3 length: 19 amino acids. CDR3 in DNA: TGTGCCAGCAGTTTGGACCAGGGTTCAGGCCCCCTTAGCAATCAGCCCCAGCATTTT. Residues: CASSLDQGSGPLSNQPQHF.

The chain has TRBV4-3 and TRBJ1-4; perhaps TRBD1 as D (5 bases). CDR3 length: 14 amino acids. V lost 4 bases and J lost 2, with 8 bases in between. Per germline, CDR1 LGHNA and CDR2 YSLEER. CDR3 sequence (DNA): TGCGCCAGCAGCCCAGGGACTACTAATGAAAAACTGTTTTTT. Translating it yields CASSPGTTNEKLFF.

The CDR3 loop is CATSRVQYSPLHF. The CDR3 DNA follows: TGTGCCACCAGCAGAGTACAATATTCACCCCTCCACTTT. The rearrangement links TRBV15 to TRBJ1-6; unclear D gene. The CDR3 length is 13 residues. Germline CDR1 LNHNV, CDR2 YYDKDF (reference sequence). Trimming pared 1 base from V and 8 bases from J, leaving 6 bases between.

This clone was counted a single time. V usage is TRBV27 and J usage is TRBJ2-1, with D tentatively TRBD2 (7 bases). Looked up from germline, CDR1 is MNHEY and CDR2 is SMNVEV (reference sequence). CDR3 length equals 16 residues. Trimming removed 1 base at V and 12 bases at J, with 22 bases between. The CDR3 DNA follows: TGTGCCAGCAGTTTATGGGGGCGGGAGCAGAGGAGGGGGCAGTTCTTC. Translated, it gives CASSLWGREQRRGQFF.

The V call is TRBV7-2, the J call TRBJ1-3, with D uncertain. The CDR3 sequence is 13 residues long. V was clipped by 3 bases and J by 7 bases, with 10 bases between them. CDR1 is SGHTA, CDR2 FQGNSA, per germline. Here the CDR3 DNA reads TGTGCCAGCAGCTTCGAGGGAAGGAACACCATATATTTT. As protein: CASSFEGRNTIYF. The full variable domain, in which reference TRBV7-2 and TRBJ1-3 provide the parts outside the CDR3, is GAGVSQSPSNKVTEKGKDVELRCDPISGHTALYWYRQSLGQGLEFLIYFQGNSAPDKSGLPSDRFSAERTGGSVSTLTIQRTQQEDSAVYLCASSFEGRNTIYFGEGSWLTVV.

J is TRBJ2-7 and V is TRBV5-4, with 7 bases matching TRBD2. This CDR3 comprises 15 residues. The germline CDR1 and CDR2 sequences are SGHNT and YYREEE (reference sequence). Unmatched junction bases numbered 8, after V lost 0 bases and J lost 5 bases. This chain's CDR3 is CASSLDSGGSDEQYF. The DNA for the CDR3 is TGTGCCAGCAGCTTGGATTCGGGGGGTTCGGACGAGCAGTACTTC.

The chain combines TRBV2 with TRBJ2-1; no reliable D call. The V and J ends lost 6 bases and 8 bases respectively, with 8 bases between them. The CDR3 consists of 11 residues. Germline loops: CDR1 SNHLY, CDR2 FYNNEI. The CDR3 DNA is TGTGCCAGCAGCCAGGTCCATGAGCAGTTCTTC. Translation gives CASSQVHEQFF.